Shown below are 10 T cell receptor beta chains from a single sample sequenced in a study of beta chain features in type 1 diabetes. Reverse transcribing all isolated RNA meant expressed TCRB transcripts were sequenced. Sequencing used immunoSEQ multiplex PCR; TCRdb keeps in-frame clones, though not all of them. The sample includes some 150,000 clones, 9.2% seen only once; the top ten take roughly 0.69%. Sequenced: central memory CD4+ T cells from blood. The receptors originated from a young man in good health.

The CDR3 coding sequence is TGTGCCAGCAGCCCCGGGACAGGGAACTATGGCTACACCTTC. Its protein product is CASSPGTGNYGYTF. The rearrangement uses TRBV11-2 and TRBJ1-2, with 9 bases matching TRBD1. The CDR3 sequence is 14 residues long. V dropped 5 bases and J dropped 2; count of bases not matched to a gene: 3. The V gene's germline CDR1 is SGHAT and CDR2 FQNNGV.

The chain uses TRBV5-1 and TRBJ1-2; perhaps TRBD1 as D (5 bases). CDR1 is SGHRS and CDR2 is YFSETQ in the germline V gene. There are 15 residues in the CDR3. V lost 0 bases and J 4 bases, leaving 13 bases between the germline ends. The DNA for the CDR3 is TGCGCCAGCAGCTTGGGTTCGGGGGATGGCTATGGCTACACCTTC. Translation gives CASSLGSGDGYGYTF.

This clone has just a few counts. V is TRBV9 and J is TRBJ2-1; D is possibly TRBD2 (6 bases). This CDR3 contains 14 residues. Germline lookup yields CDR1 SGDLS and CDR2 YYNGEE. The ends were cut back, 2 bases at V and 4 bases at J, with 10 bases in the middle. The CDR3 sequence: CASSVRGGYNEQFF. As DNA, the CDR3 is TGTGCCAGCAGCGTGCGGGGCGGGTACAATGAGCAGTTCTTC.

The rearrangement uses TRBV7-2 and TRBJ1-1; a possible D gene is TRBD1 (6 bases). CDR3 length: 13 amino acids. Germline assignment: CDR1 SGHTA and CDR2 FQGNSA. With 1 base removed from V and 4 bases from J, the gap between germline ends came to 7 bases. Here the CDR3 reads CASSLGTATEAFF. For the CDR3, the DNA is TGTGCCAGCAGCTTAGGGACAGCCACTGAAGCTTTCTTT.

The rearrangement links TRBV5-4 to TRBJ2-7; tentative D call: TRBD1 (7 bases). The CDR3 is 14 amino acids. The germline V and J ends were trimmed by 2 bases and 9 bases, with 18 bases remaining between them. The germline gives CDR1 SGHNT, CDR2 YYREEE (reference sequence). CDR3 in DNA: TGTGCCAGCAGCTTCGGGGCAGGGGGGTTTGTGCAGTACTTC. As protein: CASSFGAGGFVQYF.

As concerns this clone: Distinct nucleotide sequences in the sample also encode this CDR3. The rearrangement links TRBV5-4 to TRBJ2-3; D is ambiguous. CDR1 is SGHNT and CDR2 is YYREEE in the germline V gene (reference sequence). The CDR3 covers 15 residues. Trimming took off 5 bases at V and 0 bases at J, with 13 bases between the two ends. The CDR3 DNA reads as TGTGCCAGCAGTTTTCGTCTCCAGAGCACAGATACGCAGTATTTT. It encodes CASSFRLQSTDTQYF.

This clone has a handful of counts. This chain joins TRBV7-2 and TRBJ2-7; D is perhaps TRBD1 (6 bases). Trimming cost V 1 base and J 2 bases, with 12 bases left between them. In germline, CDR1 is SGHTA, CDR2 FQGNSA. CDR3 length: 15 amino acids. The CDR3 loop is CASSLGLQGPYEQYF. The CDR3, as DNA: TGTGCCAGCAGCTTAGGCCTCCAGGGGCCCTACGAGCAGTACTTC.

The chain combines TRBV27 with TRBJ2-7; TRBD2 aligns across 9 bases. The germline V gene has CDR1 MNHEY and CDR2 SMNVEV (reference sequence). The CDR3 is 18 amino acids. With 2 bases clipped from V and 7 bases from J, the junction kept 18 bases outside the gene matches. The CDR3 DNA reads TGTGCCAGCAGTTTAAGGTGGGCTGGGGCGGGGGGGACCTGGGAGCAGTACTTC. The encoded protein is CASSLRWAGAGGTWEQYF.

This clone was detected a few times. This sequence joins TRBV4-3 and TRBJ2-5; D tentatively fits TRBD1 or TRBD2 (5 bases each). Germline-derived CDR1 and CDR2 are LGHNA and YSLEER. V was pared by 4 bases and J by 1 base, with 13 bases between. The CDR3 length is 15 residues. CDR3 bases: TGCGCCAGCAGCCCAGAGGGCAGGGCCCAAGAGACCCAGTACTTC. Translation gives CASSPEGRAQETQYF.

This chain joins TRBV7-7 and TRBJ2-1, with D unresolved. CDR3 length: 14 amino acids. The germline V gene encodes CDR1 SSHAT and CDR2 FNYEAQ (reference sequence). The V gene lost 1 base and the J gene lost 0 bases, with 4 bases spanning the gap. The CDR3 DNA follows: TGTGCCAGCAGCTTAGATAGCTCCTACAATGAGCAGTTCTTC. This codes for CASSLDSSYNEQFF.